This TCR beta chain is drawn from a study of T-cell memory formation after mild COVID-19. CDR3 length equals 15 residues. Looked up from germline, CDR1 is MNHEY and CDR2 is SVGAGI. V was trimmed by 6 bases and J by 3 bases, leaving 14 bases between them. This clonotype was seen a few times. As yet, its antigen is unknown. From the 5' RACE reads, TCRdb called clonotypes with MiXCR, one entry per CDR3 protein. This sample has fewer than 140,000 distinct CDR3 sequences, with about 18% found just once. Notes on the study in general: Some clones that responded turned up in pre-infection memory, which suggests that cross-reactive memory joined in.

The source material was PBMCs or a T cell subset sorted from them (not recorded which). This TCR was sampled from an adult woman who had mild COVID-19 (a few samples of this study predate the infection). Cell type and time point are not known. The chain combines TRBV6-5 with TRBJ1-4, with D hard to call. In nucleotides, the CDR3 is TGTGCCAGCAGGACCCGGGTCGGGGCTAATGAAAAACTGTTTTTT. Its translation is CASRTRVGANEKLFF.